The present entry profiles one TCR beta chain with its context. The antigen remains unidentified. Treatment defined: roughly nine-day PBMC culture with coronavirus spike peptide pools or control peptides (ViraFEST assay). The germline CDR1 and CDR2 sequences are MGHDK and SYGVNS. This CDR3 region has 14 residues. V was pared by 1 base and J by 7 bases, with 10 bases between. The sample is drawn from a study of vaccination and CD4 T cells after COVID-19. Cultured CD4+ T cell DNA was sequenced using the Oncomine TCR Beta short-read assay. TCRdb reprocessed the PCR reads via MiXCR and lists one record per CDR3 protein. The sample yields around 20,000 distinct CDR3 sequences, around two fifths seen once.

Material for sequencing was CD4+ T cells from blood, cultured in vitro. This TCR came from a human donor who had recovered from COVID-19. This sequence joins TRBV25-1 and TRBJ1-4; D is possibly TRBD1 (5 bases). The CDR3 here is CASSEWRGVEKLFF. In DNA, the CDR3 is TGTGCCAGCAGTGAATGGCGAGGGGTTGAAAAACTGTTTTTT.